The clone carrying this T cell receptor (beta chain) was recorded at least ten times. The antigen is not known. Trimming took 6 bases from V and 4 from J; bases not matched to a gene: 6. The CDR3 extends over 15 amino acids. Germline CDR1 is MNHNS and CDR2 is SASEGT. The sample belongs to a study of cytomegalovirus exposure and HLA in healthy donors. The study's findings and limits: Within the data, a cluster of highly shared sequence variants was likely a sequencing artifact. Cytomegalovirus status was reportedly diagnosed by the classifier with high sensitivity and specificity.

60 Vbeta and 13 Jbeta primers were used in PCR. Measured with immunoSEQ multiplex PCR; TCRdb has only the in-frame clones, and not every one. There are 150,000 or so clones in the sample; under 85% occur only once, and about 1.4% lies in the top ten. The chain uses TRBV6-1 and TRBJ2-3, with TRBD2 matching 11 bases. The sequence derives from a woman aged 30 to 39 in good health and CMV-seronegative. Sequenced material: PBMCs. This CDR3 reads CASSRTSGGSDTQYF. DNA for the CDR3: TGTGCCAGCAGCCGTACTAGCGGGGGTTCAGATACGCAGTATTTT.